Following are 5 T cell receptor beta chains from one sample sequenced in a study of cytomegalovirus exposure and HLA in healthy donors. PCR amplification relied on 60 Vbeta primers (plus 13 Jbeta primers). The protocol was immunoSEQ multiplex PCR, while the TCRdb copy is restricted to in-frame clones and leaves out a portion. The sample includes 130,000 to 150,000 clones, over 65% of them seen just once. The sequencing sample was made of PBMCs. The receptors stem from a man between 18 and 35 years old in good health and CMV-seropositive.

J is TRBJ1-1 and V is TRBV7-2, with 9 nucleotides matching TRBD1. CDR3 size: 14 residues. With V trimmed by 5 bases and J by 7 bases, 8 bases remained unmatched. In germline, CDR1 is SGHTA, CDR2 FQGNSA. This CDR3 is CASSPGQGKLEAFF. The CDR3 DNA reads as TGTGCCAGCAGCCCGGGACAGGGAAAACTTGAAGCTTTCTTT. The variable domain in full, with the rest retrieved from reference TRBV7-2 and TRBJ1-1, is GAGVSQSPSNKVTEKGKDVELRCDPISGHTALYWYRQSLGQGLEFLIYFQGNSAPDKSGLPSDRFSAERTGGSVSTLTIQRTQQEDSAVYLCASSPGQGKLEAFFGQGTRLTVV.

This rearrangement joins TRBV6-6 to TRBJ2-7; D perhaps matches TRBD1 (5 bases). Germline V gives CDR1 MNHNY, CDR2 SVGAGI (reference sequence). V was shortened by 4 bases and J by 3 bases, with 7 bases between the two germline ends. CDR3 length equals 12 residues. CDR3 in DNA: TGTGCCAGCAGTTCCCAGGGCTACGAGCAGTACTTC. It codes for CASSSQGYEQYF.

Only a few counts were recorded for this clone. The chain links TRBV5-1 to TRBJ1-1; TRBD1 agrees at 10 bases. V lost 0 bases, J lost 5 bases, and 1 base stayed unmatched. CDR3 length: 14 residues. Germline CDR1 reads SGHRS; CDR2 reads YFSETQ. DNA for the CDR3: TGCGCCAGCAGCTTGGGGGACAGGGGAACTGAAGCTTTCTTT. It is translated as CASSLGDRGTEAFF.

V usage is TRBV2 and J usage is TRBJ2-5; tentative D call: TRBD1 (6 bases). This CDR3 has 12 amino acids. CDR1 SNHLY and CDR2 FYNNEI come from the germline V gene. Trimming left V 4 bases short and J 3 bases short, with 6 bases between. The DNA for the CDR3 is TGTGCCAGCAGTGGGACAGAAGAGACCCAGTACTTC. Translating gives CASSGTEETQYF.

On this clone: Because the CDR3's place on the DNA is in doubt, the DNA is left out and the CDR3 is given as listed by TCRdb. The genes are TRBV28 and TRBJ2-7; the table's D call, TRBD1, has no DNA check behind it. The CDR3 adds up to 14 amino acids, both ends counted. Germline V lookup: CDR1 MDHEN, CDR2 SYDVKM. CDR3 amino acids: CASSFGPGDHEQYF.